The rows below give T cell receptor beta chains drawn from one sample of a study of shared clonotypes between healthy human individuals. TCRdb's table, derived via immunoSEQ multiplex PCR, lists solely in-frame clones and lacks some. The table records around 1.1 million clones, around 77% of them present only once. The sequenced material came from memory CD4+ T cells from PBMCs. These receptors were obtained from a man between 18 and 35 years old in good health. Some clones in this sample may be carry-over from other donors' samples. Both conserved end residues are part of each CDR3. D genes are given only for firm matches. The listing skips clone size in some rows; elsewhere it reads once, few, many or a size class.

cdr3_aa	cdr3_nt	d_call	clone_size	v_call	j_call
CASSITRGGSNTEAFF	TGTGCCAGCAGCATAACCAGGGGGGGCTCGAACACTGAAGCTTTCTTT	TRBD1	.	TRBV5-4	TRBJ1-1
CASRLTGTGGTEAFF	TGTGCCAGCAGGCTTACCGGGACAGGGGGCACTGAAGCTTTCTTT	TRBD1	once	TRBV28	TRBJ1-1
CASSLYGGHSGLYTEAFF	TGTGCCAGCAGCTTATATGGTGGGCACTCCGGTCTTTACACTGAAGCTTTCTTT	.	.	TRBV7-3	TRBJ1-1
CASSISGTGQPQHF	TGTGCCAGTAGTATATCAGGAACGGGTCAGCCCCAGCATTTT	.	.	TRBV19	TRBJ1-5
CASSPIEGRTYGYTF	TGTGCCAGCTCACCAATCGAGGGACGAACCTATGGCTACACCTTC	.	.	TRBV18	TRBJ1-2
CASSLYSRVPQETQYF	TGTGCCAGCAGCTTATATTCGCGAGTTCCCCAAGAGACCCAGTACTTC	.	.	TRBV7-6	TRBJ2-5
CAISPVGDGGYTF	TGTGCCATCAGCCCCGTGGGGGATGGCGGCTACACCTTC	.	.	TRBV10-3	TRBJ1-2
CASSQRTGNQETQYF	TGTGCCAGCAGCCAAAGGACAGGGAACCAAGAGACCCAGTACTTC	TRBD1	.	TRBV7-6	TRBJ2-5
CASSEQRGRETQYF	TGTGCCAGCAGTGAACAAAGGGGGCGAGAGACCCAGTACTTC	TRBD1	.	TRBV6-1	TRBJ2-5
CASSLVGTGQETQYF	TGTGCCAGCAGCCTTGTAGGGACAGGGCAAGAGACCCAGTACTTC	TRBD1	.	TRBV7-2	TRBJ2-5
CASSEHPGSYEQYF	TGTGCCAGCAGTGAACATCCAGGGAGCTACGAGCAGTACTTC	.	.	TRBV2	TRBJ2-7
CASSGGTLGYNEQFF	TGCGCCAGCAGCGGCGGGACTCTCGGGTACAATGAGCAGTTCTTC	.	.	TRBV5-1	TRBJ2-1
CASSYAPGQGGGNTIYF	TGTGCCAGCAGCTACGCTCCGGGACAGGGGGGCGGAAACACCATATATTTT	TRBD1	.	TRBV7-2	TRBJ1-3
CAWSGQEKLFF	TGTGCCTGGAGTGGTCAAGAAAAACTGTTTTTT	.	.	TRBV30	TRBJ1-4
CAWSTSTYNEQFF	TGTGCCTGGAGTACCTCTACCTACAATGAGCAGTTCTTC	.	.	TRBV30	TRBJ2-1